The 24 T cell receptor beta chains below all came from one sample that was sequenced in a study of response to subunit inactivated influenza vaccine. TCRdb redid the calling of the RT-PCR reads with MiXCR, one entry per CDR3 protein. The table includes a few hundred thousand distinct CDR3 sequences, 12% to 15% detected once. The sample in question was PBMCs from blood, obtained 12 days after vaccination. The receptors derive from a man aged 50 to 59 who received an inactivated influenza vaccine.

The rearrangement joins TRBV3-1 to TRBJ2-7, with 9 bases identical to TRBD1. Germline CDR1 LGHDT, CDR2 YNNKEL (reference sequence). This CDR3 spans 14 amino acids. After removal of 3 bases from V and 4 bases from J, the junction contained 4 bases not matched to a gene. The CDR3 DNA sequence: TGTGCCAGCAGCCACGGGACAGGGCCTTACGAGCAGTACTTC. This codes for CASSHGTGPYEQYF.

This clonotype was seen a few times. Germline is not matched at one junction end, which may reflect a read error. The chain joins TRBV7-7 to TRBJ2-2, with D perhaps matching TRBD1 (6 bases). The CDR3 loop spans 16 amino acids. Germline loops: CDR1 SSHAT, CDR2 FNYEAQ (reference sequence). The DNA for the CDR3 is TGTGCTAGCAGCTACAATACAGGGTGGAACACCGGGGAGCTGTTTTTT. This translates into CASSYNTGWNTGELFF.

This clonotype was observed many times. The chain links TRBV5-6 to TRBJ2-1; 10 nucleotides agree with TRBD2. V lost 7 bases and J lost 7; bases outside the gene matches: 8. The CDR3 length is 14 residues. Germline V gene data show CDR1 as SGHDT and CDR2 as YYEEEE. CDR3: CASYPPSGSNEQFF. The CDR3 DNA follows: TGTGCCAGCTATCCCCCTAGCGGGAGTAATGAGCAGTTCTTC.

This clonotype has a handful of counts. This chain joins TRBV20-1 and TRBJ2-3; 9 bases are shared with TRBD2. This CDR3 is 17 amino acids long. Germline-derived CDR1 and CDR2 are DFQATT and SNEGSKA (reference sequence). The V segment lost 3 bases and the J segment 4 bases; nucleotides outside the gene matches: 14. The chain's CDR3 is CSASALIAGEGPDTQYF. CDR3 bases: TGCAGTGCTAGCGCATTGATAGCGGGAGAGGGTCCAGATACGCAGTATTTT.

This clonotype was seen ten or more times. This sequence joins TRBV20-1 and TRBJ2-5; D may be TRBD1 or TRBD2 (6 bases each). Germline V gene sequence: CDR1 DFQATT, CDR2 SNEGSKA (reference sequence). Trimming shortened V by 6 bases and J by 5 bases, and 19 bases separated the two germline ends. The CDR3 loop spans 14 amino acids. The CDR3 protein is CSALRRGRDETQYF. The DNA for the CDR3 is TGCAGTGCCTTAAGGAGGGGGAGAGATGAGACCCAGTACTTC.

The J gene is TRBJ2-5, the V gene TRBV16; no clear D gene. This CDR3 region has 14 residues. Per the germline V gene, CDR1 is KGHSY and CDR2 is FQNENV. Trimming stripped 1 base from V and 4 bases from J, with 10 bases between. CDR3 sequence: CASSQWAGGETQYF. CDR3 DNA: TGTGCCAGCAGCCAATGGGCAGGTGGAGAGACCCAGTACTTC.

The chain links TRBV10-3 to TRBJ2-7, with D maybe TRBD1 (6 bases). The V and J ends lost 10 bases and 5 bases respectively, with 18 bases between them. Germline loops: CDR1 ENHRY, CDR2 SYGVKD. The CDR3 runs to 13 residues. CDR3: CATYGRGTHEQYF. CDR3 coding DNA: TGTGCCACCTATGGCAGGGGTACCCACGAGCAGTACTTC.

This clonotype was recorded a few times. The V and J genes are TRBV20-1 and TRBJ2-1; TRBD2 matches at 9 bases. Germline lookup yields CDR1 DFQATT and CDR2 SNEGSKA (reference sequence). The CDR3 consists of 13 residues. V trimming: 3 bases; J trimming: 6 bases; junction bases outside the gene matches: 3. For the CDR3, the DNA is TGCAGTGCTAGTGGGCGGGAGGGCAATGAGCAGTTCTTC. Residues: CSASGREGNEQFF.

The chain recombines TRBV6-2 or TRBV6-3 with TRBJ2-1; tentatively, D is TRBD1 or TRBD2 (5 bases each). CDR1 is MNHEY and CDR2 is SVGEGT in the germline V gene. The V end lost 7 bases, the J end lost 4 bases, and 29 bases lay between the germline ends. The CDR3 runs to 19 residues. CDR3 residues: CASILGPLSALGTYNEQFF. CDR3 nucleotides: TGTGCCAGCATCTTAGGGCCCTTAAGCGCCCTTGGGACGTACAATGAGCAGTTCTTC.

This clonotype has more than one count but fewer than ten. The V gene is TRBV7-6, the J gene TRBJ2-1, with TRBD2 matching over 9 bases. The CDR3 spans 14 residues. From germline, CDR1 is SGHVS and CDR2 FNYEAQ. J was trimmed by 10 bases and V by 0 bases; bases with no gene match: 4. Here the CDR3 reads CASSLASLAGEQFF. Written as DNA, the CDR3 is TGTGCCAGCAGCTTAGCGAGCCTAGCGGGAGAGCAGTTCTTC.

This clonotype was detected only a few times. The chain couples TRBV11-1 to TRBJ2-7, with D perhaps being TRBD1 or TRBD2 (6 bases each). Between the trimmed V and J ends, which lost 5 bases and 5 bases, there was a span of 13 bases. Germline V lookup: CDR1 SGHAT, CDR2 FQDESV (reference sequence). CDR3 length equals 13 residues. In DNA form, the CDR3 reads TGTGCCAGCAGCCCATCCCGGGGGCACGAGCAGTACTTC. Residues: CASSPSRGHEQYF.

The chain recombines TRBV27 with TRBJ1-2; D gene unclear. CDR1 and CDR2 (germline): MNHEY, SMNVEV (reference sequence). The CDR3 is made up of 14 amino acids. V was clipped by 3 bases and J by 8 bases, with 16 bases between them. The CDR3 nucleotides are TGTGCCAGCAGTTTTAATCGGTGGGTGAGAGGCTACACCTTC. The encoded protein is CASSFNRWVRGYTF.

The chain links TRBV4-3 to TRBJ1-2, with TRBD1 matching 7 bases. CDR3 size: 13 residues. The V gene's germline CDR1 is LGHNA and CDR2 YSLEER. The J segment lost 8 bases and the V segment lost 4 bases, leaving 7 bases of the junction unmatched. This CDR3 is CASSRNRGFGYTF. CDR3 coding DNA: TGCGCCAGCAGCCGCAACAGGGGATTCGGCTACACCTTC.

The table lists this clonotype with a few counts. The chain recombines TRBV3-1 with TRBJ1-6; no clear D gene. Trimming left V 1 base short and J 7 bases short, with 8 bases between. The CDR3 consists of 14 residues. CDR1 and CDR2 from the germline V gene are LGHDT and YNNKEL (reference sequence). In DNA form, the CDR3 reads TGTGCCAGCAGCCAAGTATATCAGAATTCACCCCTCCACTTT. Translated: CASSQVYQNSPLHF.

This clonotype was counted once. The chain employs TRBV19 and TRBJ1-5; TRBD1 agrees at 8 bases. The ends lost 5 bases at V and 2 bases at J; junction bases unmatched: 8. This CDR3 has 16 residues. Germline V gene lookup returns CDR1 LNHDA and CDR2 SQIVND (reference sequence). CDR3 DNA sequence: TGTGCCAGTAGTGAAATCCCGACAGGGGGCAATCAGCCCCAGCATTTT. Protein product: CASSEIPTGGNQPQHF.

This clonotype was observed a handful of times. The chain combines TRBV19 with TRBJ2-1; no clear D gene. V lost 1 base, J lost 0 bases, and 4 bases lay in between. This CDR3 comprises 14 residues. Germline CDR1 is LNHDA and CDR2 is SQIVND (reference sequence). The CDR3 reads CASSIGFSYNEQFF. The CDR3 DNA reads TGTGCCAGTAGTATAGGGTTCTCCTACAATGAGCAGTTCTTC.

The chain employs TRBV6-5 and TRBJ2-1; TRBD1 agrees at 8 bases. This CDR3 has 14 residues. In germline, CDR1 is MNHEY, CDR2 SVGAGI. J lost 8 bases, V lost 2 bases, and 5 bases had no gene match. The chain's CDR3 is CASSYGRGLDEQFF. The CDR3, as DNA: TGTGCCAGCAGTTACGGCAGGGGGCTCGATGAGCAGTTCTTC.

The sample holds many counts of this clonotype. The J gene is TRBJ2-1, the V gene TRBV7-2; TRBD2 matches 13 bases. The CDR3 is made up of 15 amino acids. CDR1 and CDR2 (germline): SGHTA, FQGNSA. The J segment lost 4 bases and the V segment lost 3 bases, leaving 0 bases of the junction unmatched. The CDR3 DNA is TGTGCCAGCAGCTTGACTAGCGGGAGGTACAATGAGCAGTTCTTC. Translated, it gives CASSLTSGRYNEQFF.

This chain joins TRBV12-3 or TRBV12-4 and TRBJ2-7; weak D call: TRBD2 (6 bases). The CDR3 extends over 13 amino acids. The CDR3 loop reads CATAGRVPYEQYF. CDR3 DNA: TGTGCAACAGCGGGCAGGGTTCCTTACGAGCAGTACTTC.

This clonotype was observed many times. This chain uses TRBV28 with TRBJ1-4; D ambiguous. V was trimmed by 4 bases and J by 3 bases, leaving 15 bases between them. This CDR3 is 16 amino acids long. Per germline, CDR1 MDHEN and CDR2 SYDVKM. The CDR3 DNA reads as TGTGCCAGCAGTTCCACCGCGGACCAATCTAATGAAAAACTGTTTTTT. It translates to CASSSTADQSNEKLFF.

This clonotype has a handful of counts. The chain couples TRBV5-1 to TRBJ2-3, with TRBD2 matching 13 bases. CDR1 is SGHRS and CDR2 is YFSETQ in the germline V gene. This CDR3 has 18 amino acids. The trim removed 4 bases at V and 3 bases at J, leaving 11 bases unmatched. The CDR3 region is CASSMLLRTSGGTDTQYF. CDR3 sequence (DNA): TGCGCCAGCAGCATGCTTCTGAGGACTAGCGGGGGTACAGATACGCAGTATTTT.

This clonotype was detected a few times. The rearrangement joins TRBV28 to TRBJ2-5, with TRBD1 matching over 8 bases. The CDR3 has 15 amino acids. CDR1 MDHEN and CDR2 SYDVKM come from the germline V gene. V lost 4 bases, J lost 4 bases, and 8 bases stayed unmatched. CDR3 sequence: CASSSTGDPSETQYF. CDR3 DNA: TGTGCCAGCAGTTCGACAGGGGATCCTTCAGAGACCCAGTACTTC.

This clonotype was counted a few times. The rearrangement joins TRBV6-2 or TRBV6-3 to TRBJ2-7; D perhaps matches TRBD1 (6 bases). In germline, CDR1 is MNHEY, CDR2 SVGEGT. CDR3 size: 14 residues. Deletions cut 6 bases from V and 0 bases from J, with 12 bases between. CDR3 bases: TGTGCCAGCAGCCGTGGACAGATCTCCTACGAGCAGTACTTC. This gives the protein CASSRGQISYEQYF.

The table lists this clonotype with many counts. This rearrangement joins TRBV6-2 or TRBV6-3 to TRBJ2-7; 10 nucleotides agree with TRBD1. J lost 2 bases, V lost 5 bases, and 15 bases had no gene match. The CDR3 totals 18 residues. Germline V lookup: CDR1 MNHEY, CDR2 SVGEGT. The CDR3 protein is CASSPIPGQGTITYEQYF. Written as DNA, the CDR3 is TGTGCCAGCAGTCCTATCCCGGGACAGGGGACTATTACCTACGAGCAGTACTTC.